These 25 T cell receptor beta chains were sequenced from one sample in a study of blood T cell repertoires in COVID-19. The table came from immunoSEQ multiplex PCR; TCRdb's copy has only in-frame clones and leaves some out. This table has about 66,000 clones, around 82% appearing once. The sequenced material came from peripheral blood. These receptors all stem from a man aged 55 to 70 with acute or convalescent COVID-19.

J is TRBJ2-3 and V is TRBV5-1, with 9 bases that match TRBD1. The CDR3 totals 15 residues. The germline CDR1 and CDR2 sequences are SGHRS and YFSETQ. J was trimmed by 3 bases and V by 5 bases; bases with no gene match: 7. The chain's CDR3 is CASRRDRGATDTQYF. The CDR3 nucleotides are TGCGCCAGCAGGAGAGACAGGGGGGCGACAGATACGCAGTATTTT.

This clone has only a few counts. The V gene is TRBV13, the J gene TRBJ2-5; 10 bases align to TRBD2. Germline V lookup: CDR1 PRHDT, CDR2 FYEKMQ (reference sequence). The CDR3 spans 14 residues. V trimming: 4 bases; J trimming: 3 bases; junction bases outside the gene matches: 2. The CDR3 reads CASSSGLAEETQYF. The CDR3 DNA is TGTGCCAGCAGCTCCGGACTAGCGGAAGAGACCCAGTACTTC.

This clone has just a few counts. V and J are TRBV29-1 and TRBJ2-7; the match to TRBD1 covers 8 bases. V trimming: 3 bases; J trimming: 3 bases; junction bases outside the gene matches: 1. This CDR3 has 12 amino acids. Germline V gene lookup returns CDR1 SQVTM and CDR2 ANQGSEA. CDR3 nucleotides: TGCAGCGTTGAGGACAGGGACTACGAGCAGTACTTC. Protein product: CSVEDRDYEQYF.

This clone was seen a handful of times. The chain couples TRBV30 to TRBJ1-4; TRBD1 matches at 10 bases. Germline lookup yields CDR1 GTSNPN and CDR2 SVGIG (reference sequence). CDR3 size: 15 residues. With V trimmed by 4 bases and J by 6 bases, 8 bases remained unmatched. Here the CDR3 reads CAWTEGGQGYEKLFF. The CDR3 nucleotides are TGTGCCTGGACCGAGGGGGGACAGGGGTATGAAAAACTGTTTTTT.

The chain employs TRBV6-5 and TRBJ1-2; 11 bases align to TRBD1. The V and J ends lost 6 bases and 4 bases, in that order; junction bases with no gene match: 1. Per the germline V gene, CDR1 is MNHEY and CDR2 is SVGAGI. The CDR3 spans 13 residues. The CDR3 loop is CASRDRGLYGYTF. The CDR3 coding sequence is TGTGCCAGCAGGGACAGGGGGCTCTATGGCTACACCTTC.

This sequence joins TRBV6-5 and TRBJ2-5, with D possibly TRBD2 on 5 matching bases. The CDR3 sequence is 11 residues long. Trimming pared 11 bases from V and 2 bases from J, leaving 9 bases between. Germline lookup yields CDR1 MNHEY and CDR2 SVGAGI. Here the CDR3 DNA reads TGTGCCGCGAGAGGGCAAGAGACCCAGTACTTC. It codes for CAARGQETQYF.

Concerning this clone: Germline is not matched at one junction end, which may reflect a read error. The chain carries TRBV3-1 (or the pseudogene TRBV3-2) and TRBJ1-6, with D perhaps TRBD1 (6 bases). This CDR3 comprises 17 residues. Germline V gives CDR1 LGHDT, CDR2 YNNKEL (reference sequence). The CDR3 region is CASSQASWGQKNSPPHF. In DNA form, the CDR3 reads TGTGCCAGCAGCCAAGCGAGTTGGGGGCAGAAGAATTCACCCCCCCACTTT.

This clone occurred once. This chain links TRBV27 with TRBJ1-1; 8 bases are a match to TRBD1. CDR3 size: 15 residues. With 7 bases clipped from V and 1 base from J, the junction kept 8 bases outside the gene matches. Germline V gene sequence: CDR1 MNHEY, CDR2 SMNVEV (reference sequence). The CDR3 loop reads CASTYQGAGNTEAFF. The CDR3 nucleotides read TGTGCCAGCACCTACCAGGGGGCCGGGAACACTGAAGCTTTCTTT.

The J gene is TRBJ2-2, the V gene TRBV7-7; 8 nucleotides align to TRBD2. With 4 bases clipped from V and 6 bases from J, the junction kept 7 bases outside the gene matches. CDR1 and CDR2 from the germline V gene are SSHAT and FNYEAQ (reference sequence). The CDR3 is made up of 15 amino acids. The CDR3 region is CASSWGLVGAGELFF. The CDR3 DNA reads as TGTGCCAGCAGCTGGGGACTAGTCGGTGCCGGGGAGCTGTTTTTT.

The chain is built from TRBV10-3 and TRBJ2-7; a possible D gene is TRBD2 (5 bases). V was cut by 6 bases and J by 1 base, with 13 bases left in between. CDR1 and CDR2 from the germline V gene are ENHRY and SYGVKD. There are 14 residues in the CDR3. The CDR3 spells CAIRASLGSYEQYV. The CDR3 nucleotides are TGTGCCATCAGGGCTAGCCTCGGGTCCTACGAGCAGTACGTC.

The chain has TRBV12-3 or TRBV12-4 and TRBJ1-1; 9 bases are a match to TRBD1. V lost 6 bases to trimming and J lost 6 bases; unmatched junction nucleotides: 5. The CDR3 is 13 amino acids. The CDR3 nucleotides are TGTGCCAGCAGAAGACAGGGGGACCCTGAAGCTTTCTTT. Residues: CASRRQGDPEAFF.

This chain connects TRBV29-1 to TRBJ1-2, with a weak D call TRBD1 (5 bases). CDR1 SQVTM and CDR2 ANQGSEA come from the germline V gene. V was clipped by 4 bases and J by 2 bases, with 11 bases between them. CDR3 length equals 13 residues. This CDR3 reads CSVARQLNYGYTF. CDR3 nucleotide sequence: TGCAGCGTTGCCCGACAGCTGAACTATGGCTACACCTTC.

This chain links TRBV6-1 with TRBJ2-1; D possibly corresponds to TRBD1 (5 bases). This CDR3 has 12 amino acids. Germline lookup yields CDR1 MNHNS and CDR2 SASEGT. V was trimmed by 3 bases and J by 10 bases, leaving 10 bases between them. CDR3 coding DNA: TGTGCCAGCAGTGATCAGGGTTTGGAGCAGTTCTTC. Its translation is CASSDQGLEQFF.

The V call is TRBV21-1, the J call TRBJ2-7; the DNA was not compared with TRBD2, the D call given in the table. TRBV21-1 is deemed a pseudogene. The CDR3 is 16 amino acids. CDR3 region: CASSKWERRVAYEQYV. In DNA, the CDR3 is TGTGCCAGCAGCAAATGGGAGAGGAGGGTTGCGTACGAGCAGTACGTC.

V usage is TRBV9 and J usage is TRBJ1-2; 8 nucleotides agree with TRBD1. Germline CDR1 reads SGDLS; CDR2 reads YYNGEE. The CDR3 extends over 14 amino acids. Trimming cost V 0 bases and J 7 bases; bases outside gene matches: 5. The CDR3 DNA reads TGTGCCAGCAGCGTAGATCCAGGGGGCCGTGGCTACACCTTC. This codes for CASSVDPGGRGYTF.

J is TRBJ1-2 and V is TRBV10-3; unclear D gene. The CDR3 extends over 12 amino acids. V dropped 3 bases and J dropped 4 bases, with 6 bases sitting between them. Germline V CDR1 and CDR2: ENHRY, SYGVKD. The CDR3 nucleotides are TGTGCCATCAGTGATCCTAGCTATGGCTACACCTTC. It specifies CAISDPSYGYTF.

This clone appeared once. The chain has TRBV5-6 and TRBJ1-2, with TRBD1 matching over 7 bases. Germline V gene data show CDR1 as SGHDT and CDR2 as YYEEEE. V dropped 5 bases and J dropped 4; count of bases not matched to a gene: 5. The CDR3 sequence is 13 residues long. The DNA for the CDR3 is TGTGCCAGCAGGCGCCGGACAGGCTATGGCTACACCTTC. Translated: CASRRRTGYGYTF.

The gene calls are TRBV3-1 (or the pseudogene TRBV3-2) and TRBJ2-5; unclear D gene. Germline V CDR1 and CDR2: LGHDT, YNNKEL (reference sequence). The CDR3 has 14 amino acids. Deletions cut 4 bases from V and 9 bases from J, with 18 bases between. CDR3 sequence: CASSPQSPLGSQYF. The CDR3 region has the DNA TGTGCCAGCAGCCCCCAAAGCCCCCTCGGGTCCCAGTACTTC.

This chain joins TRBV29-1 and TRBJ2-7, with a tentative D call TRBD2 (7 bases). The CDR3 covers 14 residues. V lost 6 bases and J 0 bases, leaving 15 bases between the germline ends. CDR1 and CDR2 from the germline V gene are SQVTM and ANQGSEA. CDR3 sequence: CSVQGGANSYEQYF. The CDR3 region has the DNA TGCAGCGTCCAAGGGGGGGCTAACTCCTACGAGCAGTACTTC.

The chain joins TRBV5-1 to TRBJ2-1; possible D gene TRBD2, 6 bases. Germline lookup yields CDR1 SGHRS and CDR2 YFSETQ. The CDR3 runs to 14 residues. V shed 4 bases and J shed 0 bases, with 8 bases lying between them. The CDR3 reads CASSRGSSYNEQFF. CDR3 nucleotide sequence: TGCGCCAGCAGCCGGGGGAGCTCCTACAATGAGCAGTTCTTC. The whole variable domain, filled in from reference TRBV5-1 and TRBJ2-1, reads KAGVTQTPRYLIKTRGQQVTLSCSPISGHRSVSWYQQTPGQGLQFLFEYFSETQRNKGNFPGRFSGRQFSNSRSEMNVSTLELGDSALYLCASSRGSSYNEQFFGPGTRLTVL.

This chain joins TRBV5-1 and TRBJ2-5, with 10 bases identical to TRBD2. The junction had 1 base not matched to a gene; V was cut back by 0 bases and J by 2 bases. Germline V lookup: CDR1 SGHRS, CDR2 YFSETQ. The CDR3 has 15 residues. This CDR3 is CASSLALAGQETQYF. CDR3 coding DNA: TGCGCCAGCAGCTTGGCACTAGCGGGACAAGAGACCCAGTACTTC.

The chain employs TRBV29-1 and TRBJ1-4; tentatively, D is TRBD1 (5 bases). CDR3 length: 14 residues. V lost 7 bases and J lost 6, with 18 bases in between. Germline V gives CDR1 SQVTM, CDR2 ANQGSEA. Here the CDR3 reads CSGWQGGLYEKLFF. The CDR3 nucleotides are TGCAGCGGTTGGCAGGGTGGTCTGTATGAAAAACTGTTTTTT.

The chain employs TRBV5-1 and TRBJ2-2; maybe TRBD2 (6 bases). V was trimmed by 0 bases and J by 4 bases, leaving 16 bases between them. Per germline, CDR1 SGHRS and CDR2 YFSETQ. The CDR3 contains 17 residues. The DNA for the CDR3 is TGCGCCAGCAGCTTGGCAGGGACTCTTTCGAGCACCGGGGAGCTGTTTTTT. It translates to CASSLAGTLSSTGELFF. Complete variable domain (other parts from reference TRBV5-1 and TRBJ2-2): KAGVTQTPRYLIKTRGQQVTLSCSPISGHRSVSWYQQTPGQGLQFLFEYFSETQRNKGNFPGRFSGRQFSNSRSEMNVSTLELGDSALYLCASSLAGTLSSTGELFFGEGSRLTVL.

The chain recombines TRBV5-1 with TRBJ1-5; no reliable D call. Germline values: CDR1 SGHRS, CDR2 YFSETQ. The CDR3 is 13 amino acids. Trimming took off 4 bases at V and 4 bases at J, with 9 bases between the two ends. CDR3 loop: CASSPAGNQPQHF. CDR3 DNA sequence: TGCGCCAGCAGCCCCGCGGGAAATCAGCCCCAGCATTTT.

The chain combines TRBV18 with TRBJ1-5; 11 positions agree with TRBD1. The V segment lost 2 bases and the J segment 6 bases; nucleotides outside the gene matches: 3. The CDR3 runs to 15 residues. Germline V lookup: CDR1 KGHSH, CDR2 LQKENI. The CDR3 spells CASSPGQGARQPQHF. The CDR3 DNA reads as TGTGCCAGCTCACCAGGACAGGGGGCTCGTCAGCCCCAGCATTTT.